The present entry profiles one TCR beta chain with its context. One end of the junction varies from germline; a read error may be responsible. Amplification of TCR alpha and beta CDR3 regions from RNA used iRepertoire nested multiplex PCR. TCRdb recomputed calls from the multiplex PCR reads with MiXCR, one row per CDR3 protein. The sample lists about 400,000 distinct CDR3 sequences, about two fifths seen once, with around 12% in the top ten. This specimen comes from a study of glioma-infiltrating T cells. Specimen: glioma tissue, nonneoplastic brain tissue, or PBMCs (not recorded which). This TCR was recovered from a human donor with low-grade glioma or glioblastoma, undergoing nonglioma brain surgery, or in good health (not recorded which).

Here the CDR3 reads CANSEESGTLYNEQFF. DNA for the CDR3: TGTGCCAACAGTGAAGAGTCGGGGACTCTCTACAATGAGCAGTTCTTC. V usage is TRBV2 and J usage is TRBJ2-1; the D gene is possibly TRBD2 (6 bases). The germline V gene has CDR1 SNHLY and CDR2 FYNNEI. This CDR3 has 16 residues.